Listed below are T cell receptor beta chains from one sample, sequenced in a study of vaccination and CD4 T cells after COVID-19. Their cognate antigens are unknown. In TCRdb, the PCR reads were re-called with MiXCR into one record per CDR3 protein. The table lists roughly 20,000 distinct CDR3 sequences, 56% of them singletons. Sequenced sample: CD4+ T cells from blood, cultured in vitro. Every receptor here comes from a human donor who had recovered from COVID-19. Both conserved end residues are part of each CDR3. D genes are given only for firm matches. A row's size may be missing; if present it is once, few, many or a size class.

>.|TRBV7-2|TRBJ2-3|.
CASGAGLVDTQYF
TGTGCCAGCGGGGCGGGCCTGGTAGATACGCAGTATTTT
>.|TRBV2|TRBJ1-2|few
CASSDFDGYTF
TGTGCCAGCAGTGATTTCGATGGCTACACCTTC
>.|TRBV2|TRBJ2-1|.
CAGSSESSYNEQFF
TGTGCCGGATCTAGCGAGAGCTCCTACAATGAGCAGTTCTTC
>.|TRBV7-9|TRBJ1-2|few
CASSFGGGPGGYTF
TGTGCCAGCAGCTTTGGCGGGGGGCCTGGTGGCTACACCTTC
>.|TRBV7-8|TRBJ2-2|.
CASSLAVQGGVTGELFF
TGTGCCAGCAGCTTAGCGGTCCAGGGGGGCGTCACCGGGGAGCTGTTTTTT
>.|TRBV7-2|TRBJ1-1|.
CASSRATEAFF
TGTGCCAGCAGCCGCGCCACTGAAGCTTTCTTT
>TRBD1|TRBV15|TRBJ1-1|.
CATSREGRGSEAFF
TGTGCCACCAGCAGAGAAGGCAGGGGGTCTGAAGCTTTCTTT
>.|TRBV6-2/TRBV6-3|TRBJ2-7|.
CASSSPFYEQYF
TGTGCCAGCAGTTCCCCCTTCTACGAGCAGTACTTC
>.|TRBV6-1|TRBJ1-1|.
CASSGLREAFF
TGTGCCAGCAGTGGACTTCGGGAAGCTTTCTTT
>.|TRBV2|TRBJ2-7|.
CASSETGITSYEQYF
TGTGCCAGCAGTGAGACCGGGATAACTAGCTACGAGCAGTACTTC
>TRBD1|TRBV7-2|TRBJ1-4|.
CASSHSGGPNEKLFF
TGTGCCAGCAGCCACTCAGGGGGACCTAATGAAAAACTGTTTTTT
>TRBD1|TRBV20-1|TRBJ1-1|.
CSAGAGGHTEAFF
TGCAGTGCCGGCGCAGGGGGCCACACTGAAGCTTTCTTT
>.|TRBV5-6|TRBJ2-7|.
CASSLQQAYEQYF
TGTGCCAGCAGCTTGCAGCAAGCCTACGAGCAGTACTTC
>TRBD1|TRBV19|TRBJ1-2|.
CASSTDRGANTNYGYTF
TGTGCCAGTAGTACGGACAGGGGCGCCAACACTAACTATGGCTACACCTTC
>TRBD2|TRBV28|TRBJ2-3|.
CASSAGTSRRTDTQYF
TGTGCCAGCAGCGCCGGGACTAGCCGGCGCACAGATACGCAGTATTTT
>.|TRBV18|TRBJ1-1|.
CASSPRSTEAFF
TGTGCCAGCTCACCACGTAGCACTGAAGCTTTCTTT
>.|TRBV19|TRBJ1-2|.
CASSLRGYGYTF
TGTGCCAGTAGTCTAAGGGGCTATGGCTACACCTTC
>TRBD1|TRBV4-3|TRBJ1-2|.
CASSQPGQGAHGYTF
TGCGCCAGCAGCCAACCGGGACAGGGGGCGCATGGCTACACCTTC
>.|TRBV5-4|TRBJ1-1|.
CASSLGLAGNTEAFF
TGTGCCAGCAGCTTGGGCCTTGCGGGGAACACTGAAGCTTTCTTT
>.|TRBV5-1|TRBJ1-2|.
CASSFNGGYTF
TGCGCCAGCAGCTTCAATGGGGGCTACACCTTC
>.|TRBV27|TRBJ1-2|few
CASKNNYGYTF
TGTGCCAGCAAGAATAACTATGGCTACACCTTC
>.|TRBV6-5|TRBJ2-7|few
CASSYSKGLSYEQYF
TGTGCCAGCAGTTACTCGAAGGGCCTCTCCTACGAGCAGTACTTC
>.|TRBV30|TRBJ1-2|few
CAWSGEGYGYTF
TGTGCCTGGTCAGGGGAGGGCTATGGCTACACCTTC
>.|TRBV11-2|TRBJ2-5|.
CASSLGTGVEETQYF
TGTGCCAGCAGCTTAGGGACGGGGGTTGAGGAGACCCAGTACTTC
>TRBD2|TRBV20-1|TRBJ2-1|.
CSARRTTSGRDRDEQFF
TGCAGTGCTAGACGTACCACTAGCGGGAGGGATCGGGATGAGCAGTTCTTC
>.|TRBV20-1|TRBJ1-4|.
CSARDLAEKLFF
TGCAGTGCTAGAGATCTTGCTGAAAAACTGTTTTTT
>.|TRBV7-2|TRBJ2-3|.
CASSLERLSTDTQYF
TGTGCCAGCAGCTTAGAGAGACTCTCAACGGATACGCAGTATTTT
>TRBD2|TRBV11-2|TRBJ2-5|few
CASSFGGGMGETQYF
TGTGCCAGCAGCTTTGGCGGGGGAATGGGAGAGACCCAGTACTTC